These 16 T cell receptor beta chains share one sample of origin, sequenced in a study of post-analysis software for immune sequencing data. No antigen is known for these receptors. Tagging with unique molecular identifiers was a feature of the TCR beta cDNA libraries. TCRdb redid the calling of the PCR reads with MiXCR, one entry per CDR3 protein. Of around 500,000 distinct CDR3 sequences detected, 34% appear once; the ten largest clones hold about 5.6%. Study findings and constraints: About five TRBV segments, including TRBV5-6, TRBV5-1 and TRBV20-1, were more frequent in patients than controls.

The sequenced material came from blood. All receptors come from a girl aged 2-17 years with multiple sclerosis.

Notes on this clonotype: The germline gene is not matched at one end of the junction; a read error may be the cause. The J gene is TRBJ2-3, the V gene TRBV12-3 or TRBV12-4; 9 positions match TRBD2. This CDR3 region has 17 residues. This CDR3 is CASSLDQRGVGTDAQYF. The DNA for the CDR3 is TGTGCCAGCAGTCTGGACCAGCGGGGGGTCGGCACAGATGCGCAGTATTTT.

The CDR3 region has the DNA TGTGCCAGCAGTACCGAGCGGGGGGGCTCAGACGAGCAGTACTTC. It translates to CASSTERGGSDEQYF. This chain connects TRBV9 to TRBJ2-7; 10 nucleotides agree with TRBD2. The germline V gene has CDR1 SGDLS and CDR2 YYNGEE. The trim removed 5 bases at V and 5 bases at J, leaving 10 bases unmatched. The CDR3 length is 15 residues.

The genes are TRBV20-1 and TRBJ2-1; D is uncertain. From germline, CDR1 is DFQATT and CDR2 SNEGSKA (reference sequence). V shed 5 bases and J shed 8 bases, with 16 bases lying between them. The CDR3 is made up of 13 amino acids. The CDR3 loop reads CSASLVVFDEQFF. Here the CDR3 DNA reads TGCAGTGCTTCCTTGGTTGTCTTCGATGAGCAGTTCTTC.

The chain carries TRBV20-1 and TRBJ2-7, with TRBD1 matching over 10 bases. Judging by the DNA end, TRBJ2-5 fits better; the J call may be wrong. The CDR3 is made up of 15 amino acids. Germline CDR1 reads DFQATT; CDR2 reads SNEGSKA (reference sequence). In DNA, the CDR3 is TGCAGTGCTAGAGATACGACAGGGGGCTTCGAGACCCAGTACTTC. It specifies CSARDTTGGFETQYF.

V is TRBV10-3 and J is TRBJ1-4, with D possibly TRBD1 on 5 matching bases. Germline V gives CDR1 ENHRY, CDR2 SYGVKD. With 0 bases removed from V and 7 bases from J, the gap between germline ends came to 12 bases. This CDR3 contains 15 residues. The CDR3 DNA reads TGTGCCATCAGTGAGTCCGACAGAAGAGGTGAAAAACTGTTTTTT. Translated: CAISESDRRGEKLFF.

This chain connects TRBV12-3 or TRBV12-4 to TRBJ1-1; D gene unclear. The CDR3 runs 14 residues. Between the trimmed V and J ends, which lost 3 bases and 2 bases, there was a span of 10 bases. The CDR3 sequence: CASSFGRRNTEAFF. The DNA for the CDR3 is TGTGCCAGCAGTTTCGGGCGTCGAAACACTGAAGCTTTCTTT.

V usage is TRBV5-1 and J usage is TRBJ2-7; D is tentatively TRBD1 or TRBD2 (5 bases each). This CDR3 spans 14 amino acids. V shed 5 bases and J shed 1 base, with 13 bases lying between them. From germline, CDR1 is SGHRS and CDR2 YFSETQ. This CDR3 is CASRLGPASYEQYF. CDR3 nucleotides: TGCGCCAGCAGACTGGGACCGGCATCCTACGAGCAGTACTTC.

The chain combines TRBV6-5 with TRBJ1-2; 8 bases match TRBD1. The germline gives CDR1 MNHEY, CDR2 SVGAGI. This CDR3 region has 15 residues. V trimming: 5 bases; J trimming: 0 bases; junction bases outside the gene matches: 5. CDR3 coding DNA: TGTGCCAGCAGTCGGCCACAGGGGGCTAACTATGGCTACACCTTC. It encodes CASSRPQGANYGYTF.

As regards this clonotype: A much larger clone differs from this one at a single base, so this may be a read error. V is TRBV3-1 and J is TRBJ2-6, with D perhaps given as TRBD1 or TRBD2 (6 bases each). Germline V lookup: CDR1 LGHDT, CDR2 YNNKEL (reference sequence). The CDR3 contains 12 residues. The CDR3, as DNA: TGTGCCAGCAGCTGGGGGGCCAACGTCCGGACTTTC. Protein: CASSWGANVRTF.

The chain couples TRBV29-1 to TRBJ1-2; perhaps TRBD1 as D (6 bases). CDR1 and CDR2 (germline): SQVTM, ANQGSEA. The CDR3 is made up of 14 amino acids. Trimming shortened V by 3 bases and J by 8 bases, and 19 bases separated the two germline ends. The CDR3 region is CSVDEVWTAEGYTF. The CDR3, as DNA: TGCAGCGTTGACGAGGTTTGGACAGCCGAGGGCTACACCTTC.

This sequence joins TRBV24-1 and TRBJ2-7; D unresolved. V was cut by 0 bases and J by 3 bases, with 2 bases left in between. CDR3 length: 12 amino acids. Germline V lookup: CDR1 KGHDR, CDR2 SFDVKD. The DNA for the CDR3 is TGTGCCACCAGTGATTTGGGCTACGAGCAGTACTTC. It specifies CATSDLGYEQYF.

In its sample, this clonotype was seen a few times. The CDR3 bases are TGTGCCAGCAAGCTCGGCCCGTGGGAGGCCAGTAACTATGGCTACACCTTC. Protein: CASKLGPWEASNYGYTF. V and J are TRBV6-1 and TRBJ1-2; no clear D. V lost 7 bases to trimming and J lost 1 base, with 22 bases between them. The CDR3 runs 17 residues. Germline CDR1 MNHNS, CDR2 SASEGT.

The CDR3 nucleotides read TGTGCCAGCAGCAAACAGGCGTGGGGCCAAGAGACCCAGTACTTC. This codes for CASSKQAWGQETQYF. The chain employs TRBV3-1 and TRBJ2-5; D possibly corresponds to TRBD1 (5 bases). The V end was cut by 5 bases, the J end by 1 base, with 14 bases between. The V gene's germline CDR1 is LGHDT and CDR2 YNNKEL (reference sequence). The CDR3 sequence is 15 residues long.

This clonotype was found a few times. The rearrangement joins TRBV10-3 to TRBJ2-1, with 11 bases lining up with TRBD2. CDR3 length: 21 amino acids. Germline CDR1 ENHRY, CDR2 SYGVKD. The ends lost 8 bases at V and 0 bases at J; junction bases unmatched: 21. This CDR3 reads CAIGGDSFGTSGASSYNEQFF. The CDR3 DNA sequence: TGTGCCATCGGGGGGGATTCCTTCGGGACTAGCGGAGCGAGCTCCTACAATGAGCAGTTCTTC.

This chain joins TRBV7-6 and TRBJ2-7; TRBD1 agrees at 9 bases. The CDR3 covers 14 residues. Per germline, CDR1 SGHVS and CDR2 FNYEAQ. Trimming cost V 5 bases and J 4 bases; bases outside gene matches: 6. The CDR3 loop reads CASSNRGPKYEQYF. The CDR3 nucleotides are TGTGCCAGCAGCAACAGGGGGCCTAAATACGAGCAGTACTTC.

This clonotype has a handful of counts. The chain recombines TRBV5-5 with TRBJ1-5; D perhaps matches TRBD1 (6 bases). Germline assignment: CDR1 SGHKS and CDR2 YYEKEE (reference sequence). CDR3 size: 15 residues. V was pared by 2 bases and J by 2 bases, with 11 bases between. The CDR3 sequence: CASSLRGGGNQPQHF. In nucleotides, the CDR3 is TGTGCCAGCAGCTTAAGAGGGGGTGGCAATCAGCCCCAGCATTTT.